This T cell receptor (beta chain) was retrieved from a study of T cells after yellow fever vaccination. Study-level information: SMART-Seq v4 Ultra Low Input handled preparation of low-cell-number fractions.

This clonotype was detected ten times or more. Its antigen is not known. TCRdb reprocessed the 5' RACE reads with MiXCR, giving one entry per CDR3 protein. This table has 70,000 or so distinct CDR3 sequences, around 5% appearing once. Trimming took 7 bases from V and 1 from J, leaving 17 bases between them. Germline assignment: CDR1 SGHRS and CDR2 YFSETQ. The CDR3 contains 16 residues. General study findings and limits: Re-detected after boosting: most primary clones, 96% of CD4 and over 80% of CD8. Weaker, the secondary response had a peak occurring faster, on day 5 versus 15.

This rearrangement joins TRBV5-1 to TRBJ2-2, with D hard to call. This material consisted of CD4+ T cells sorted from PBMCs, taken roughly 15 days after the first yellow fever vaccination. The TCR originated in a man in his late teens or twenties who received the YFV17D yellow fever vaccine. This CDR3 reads CASQPYSDGNTGELFF. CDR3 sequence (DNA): TGCGCCAGCCAACCTTACTCGGACGGGAACACCGGGGAGCTGTTTTTT. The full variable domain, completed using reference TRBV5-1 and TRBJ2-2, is KAGVTQTPRYLIKTRGQQVTLSCSPISGHRSVSWYQQTPGQGLQFLFEYFSETQRNKGNFPGRFSGRQFSNSRSEMNVSTLELGDSALYLCASQPYSDGNTGELFFGEGSRLTVL.